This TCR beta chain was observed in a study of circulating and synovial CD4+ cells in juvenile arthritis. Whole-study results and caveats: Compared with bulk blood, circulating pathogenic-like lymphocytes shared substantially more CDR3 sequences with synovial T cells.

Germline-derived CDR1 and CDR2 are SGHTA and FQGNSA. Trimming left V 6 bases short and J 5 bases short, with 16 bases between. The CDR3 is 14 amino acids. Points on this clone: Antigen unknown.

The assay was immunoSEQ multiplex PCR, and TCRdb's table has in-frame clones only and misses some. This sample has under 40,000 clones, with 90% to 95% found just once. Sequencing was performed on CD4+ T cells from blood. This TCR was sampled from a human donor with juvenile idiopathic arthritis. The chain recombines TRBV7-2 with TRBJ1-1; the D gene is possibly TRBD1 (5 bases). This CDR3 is CASRLAGIGTEAFF. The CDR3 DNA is TGTGCCAGCAGATTGGCAGGGATAGGGACTGAAGCTTTCTTT.